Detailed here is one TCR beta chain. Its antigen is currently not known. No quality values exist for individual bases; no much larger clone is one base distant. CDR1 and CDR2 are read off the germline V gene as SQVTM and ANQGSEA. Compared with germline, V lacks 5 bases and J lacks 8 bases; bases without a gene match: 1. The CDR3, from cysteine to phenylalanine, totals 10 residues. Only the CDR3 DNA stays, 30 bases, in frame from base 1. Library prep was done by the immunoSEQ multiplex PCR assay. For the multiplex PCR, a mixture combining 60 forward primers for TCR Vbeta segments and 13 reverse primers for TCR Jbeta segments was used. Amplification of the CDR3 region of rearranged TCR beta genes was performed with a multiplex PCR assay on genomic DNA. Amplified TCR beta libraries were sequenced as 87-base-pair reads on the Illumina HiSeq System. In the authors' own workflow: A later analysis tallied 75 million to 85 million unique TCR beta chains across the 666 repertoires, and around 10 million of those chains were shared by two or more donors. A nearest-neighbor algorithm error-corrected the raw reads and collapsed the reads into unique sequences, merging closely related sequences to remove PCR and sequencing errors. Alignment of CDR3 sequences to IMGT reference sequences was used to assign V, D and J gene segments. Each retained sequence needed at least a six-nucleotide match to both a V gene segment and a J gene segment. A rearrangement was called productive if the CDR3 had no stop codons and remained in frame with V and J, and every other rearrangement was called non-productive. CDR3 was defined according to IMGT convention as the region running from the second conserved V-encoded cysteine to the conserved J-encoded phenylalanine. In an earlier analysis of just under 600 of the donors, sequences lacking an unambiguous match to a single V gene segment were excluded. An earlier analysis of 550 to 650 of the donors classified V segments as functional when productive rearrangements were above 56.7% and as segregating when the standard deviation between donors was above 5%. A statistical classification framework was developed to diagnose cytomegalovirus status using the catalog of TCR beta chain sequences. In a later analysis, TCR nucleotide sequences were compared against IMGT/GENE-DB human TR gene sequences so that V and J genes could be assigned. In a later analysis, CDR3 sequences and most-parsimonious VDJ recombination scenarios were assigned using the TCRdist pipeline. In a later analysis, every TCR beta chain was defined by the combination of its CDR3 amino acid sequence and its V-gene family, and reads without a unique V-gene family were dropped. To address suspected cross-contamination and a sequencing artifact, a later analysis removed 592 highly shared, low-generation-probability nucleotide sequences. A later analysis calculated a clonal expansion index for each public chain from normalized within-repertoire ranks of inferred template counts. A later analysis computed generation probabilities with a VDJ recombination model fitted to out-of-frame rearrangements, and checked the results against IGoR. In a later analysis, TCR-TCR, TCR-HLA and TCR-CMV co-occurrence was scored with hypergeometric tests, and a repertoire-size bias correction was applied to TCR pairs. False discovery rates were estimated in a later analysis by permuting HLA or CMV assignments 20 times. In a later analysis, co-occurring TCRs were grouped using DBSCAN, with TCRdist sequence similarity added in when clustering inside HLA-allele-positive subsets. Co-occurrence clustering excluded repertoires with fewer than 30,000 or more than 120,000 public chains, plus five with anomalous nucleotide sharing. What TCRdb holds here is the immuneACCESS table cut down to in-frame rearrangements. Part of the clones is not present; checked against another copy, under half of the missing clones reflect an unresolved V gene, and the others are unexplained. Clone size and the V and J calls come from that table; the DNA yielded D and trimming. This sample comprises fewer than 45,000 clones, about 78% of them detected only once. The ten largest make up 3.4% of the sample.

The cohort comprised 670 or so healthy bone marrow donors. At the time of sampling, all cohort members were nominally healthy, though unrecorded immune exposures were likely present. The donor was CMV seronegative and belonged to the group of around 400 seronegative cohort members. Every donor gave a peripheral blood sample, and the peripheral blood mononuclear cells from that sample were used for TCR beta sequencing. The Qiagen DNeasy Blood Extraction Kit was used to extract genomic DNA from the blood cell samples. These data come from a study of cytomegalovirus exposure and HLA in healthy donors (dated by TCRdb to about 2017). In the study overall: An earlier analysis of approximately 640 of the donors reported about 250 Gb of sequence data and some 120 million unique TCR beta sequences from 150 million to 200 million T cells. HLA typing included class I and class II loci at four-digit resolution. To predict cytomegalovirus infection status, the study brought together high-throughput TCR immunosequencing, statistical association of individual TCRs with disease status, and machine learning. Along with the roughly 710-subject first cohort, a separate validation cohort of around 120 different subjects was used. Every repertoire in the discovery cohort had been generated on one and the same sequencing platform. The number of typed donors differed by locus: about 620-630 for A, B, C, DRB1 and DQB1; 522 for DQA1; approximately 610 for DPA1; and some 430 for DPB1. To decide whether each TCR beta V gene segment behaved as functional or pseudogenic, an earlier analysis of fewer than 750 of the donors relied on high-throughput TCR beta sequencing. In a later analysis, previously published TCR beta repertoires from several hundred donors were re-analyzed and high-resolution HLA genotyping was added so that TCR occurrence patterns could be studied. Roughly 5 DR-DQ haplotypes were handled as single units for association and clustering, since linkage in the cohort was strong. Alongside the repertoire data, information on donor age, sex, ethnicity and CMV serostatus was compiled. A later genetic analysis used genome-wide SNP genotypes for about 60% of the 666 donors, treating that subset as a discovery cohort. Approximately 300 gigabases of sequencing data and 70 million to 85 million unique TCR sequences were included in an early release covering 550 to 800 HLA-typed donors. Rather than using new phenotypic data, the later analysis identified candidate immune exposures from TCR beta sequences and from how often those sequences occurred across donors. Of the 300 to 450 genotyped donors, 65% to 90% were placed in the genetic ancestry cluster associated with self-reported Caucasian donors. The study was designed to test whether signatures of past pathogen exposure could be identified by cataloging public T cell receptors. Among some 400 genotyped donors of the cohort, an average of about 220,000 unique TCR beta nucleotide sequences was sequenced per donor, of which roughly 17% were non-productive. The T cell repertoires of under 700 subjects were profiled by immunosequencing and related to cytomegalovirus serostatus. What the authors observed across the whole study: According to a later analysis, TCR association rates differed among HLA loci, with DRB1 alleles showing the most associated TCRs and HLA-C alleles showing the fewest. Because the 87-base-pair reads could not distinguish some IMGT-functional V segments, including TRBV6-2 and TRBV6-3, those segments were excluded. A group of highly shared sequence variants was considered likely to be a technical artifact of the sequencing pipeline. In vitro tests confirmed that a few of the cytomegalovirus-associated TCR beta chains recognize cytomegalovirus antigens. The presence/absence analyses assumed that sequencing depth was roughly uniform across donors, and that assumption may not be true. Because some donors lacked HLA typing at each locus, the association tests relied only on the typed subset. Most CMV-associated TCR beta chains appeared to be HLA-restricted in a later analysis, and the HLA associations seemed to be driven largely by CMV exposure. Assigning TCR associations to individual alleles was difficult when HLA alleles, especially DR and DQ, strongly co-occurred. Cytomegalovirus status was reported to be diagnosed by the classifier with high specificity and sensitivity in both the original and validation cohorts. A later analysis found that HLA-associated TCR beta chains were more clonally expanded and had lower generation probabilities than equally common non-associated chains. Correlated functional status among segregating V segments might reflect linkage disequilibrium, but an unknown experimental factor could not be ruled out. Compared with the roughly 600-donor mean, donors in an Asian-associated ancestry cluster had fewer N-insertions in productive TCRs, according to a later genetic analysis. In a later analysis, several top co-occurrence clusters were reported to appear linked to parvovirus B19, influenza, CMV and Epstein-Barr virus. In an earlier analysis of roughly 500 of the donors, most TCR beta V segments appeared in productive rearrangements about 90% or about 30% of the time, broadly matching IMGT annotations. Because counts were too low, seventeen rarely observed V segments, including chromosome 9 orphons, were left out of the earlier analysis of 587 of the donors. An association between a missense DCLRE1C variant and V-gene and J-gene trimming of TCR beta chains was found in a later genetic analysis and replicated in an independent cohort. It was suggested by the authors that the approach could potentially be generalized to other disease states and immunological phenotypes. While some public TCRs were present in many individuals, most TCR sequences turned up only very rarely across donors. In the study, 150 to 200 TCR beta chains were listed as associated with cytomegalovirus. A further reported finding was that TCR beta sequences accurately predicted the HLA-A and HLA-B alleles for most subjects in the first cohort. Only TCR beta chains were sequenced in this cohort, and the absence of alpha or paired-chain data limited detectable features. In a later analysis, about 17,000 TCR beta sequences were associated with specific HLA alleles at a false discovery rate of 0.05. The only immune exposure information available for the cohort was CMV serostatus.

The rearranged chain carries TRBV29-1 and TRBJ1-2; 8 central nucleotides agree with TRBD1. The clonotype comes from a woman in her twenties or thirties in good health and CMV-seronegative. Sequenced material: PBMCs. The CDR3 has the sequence CSVTGGGYTF. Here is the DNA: TGCAGCGTTACAGGGGGAGGCTACACCTTC.